This T cell receptor (beta chain) was identified in a study of cytomegalovirus exposure and HLA in healthy donors. 60 Vbeta and 13 Jbeta primers were used in PCR. Using immunoSEQ multiplex PCR, the repertoire was profiled, and TCRdb retains in-frame clones only, with some absent. The sample comprises some 150,000 clones, roughly 80% of which are singletons, and under 3% rests with the top ten. Germline loops: CDR1 LNHNV, CDR2 YYDKDF (reference sequence). V shed 6 bases, J shed 6 bases, and the junction held 7 bases outside the gene matches. This CDR3 region has 14 residues. This receptor was taken from a woman in her 30s in good health and CMV-seronegative. The sequenced material came from PBMCs. The V call is TRBV15, the J call TRBJ2-2; TRBD2 matches 7 bases. This CDR3 is CATRRDRGAGELFF. CDR3 bases: TGTGCCACCAGGAGGGACCGGGGGGCCGGGGAGCTGTTTTTT.